This is a list of T cell receptor beta chains from one sample in a study of cytomegalovirus exposure and HLA in healthy donors. Some clones are missing from TCRdb's copy, which holds only in-frame ones; the method was immunoSEQ multiplex PCR. This sample has about 76,000 clones, with just under 80% found just once. Sequencing used PBMCs. These receptors all come from a woman between 35 and 50 years old in good health and CMV-seropositive. The CDR3 runs from the conserved cysteine through the conserved F or W. The order of the fields is CDR3 protein, CDR3 DNA, clone size, V gene, D gene, J gene. D genes are given only for firm matches. Rows may omit the clone size; those that give it use once, few, many or a size class.

CDR3aa: CASSSRGTNEKLFF
CDR3nt: TGTGCCAGCAGCTCCAGGGGGACTAATGAAAAACTGTTTTTT
abundance: NA
v_gene: TRBV7-9
d_gene: TRBD1
j_gene: TRBJ1-4

CDR3aa: CASRTGRHSNQPQHF
CDR3nt: TGTGCCAGCAGGACAGGGCGCCATAGCAATCAGCCCCAGCATTTT
abundance: NA
v_gene: TRBV6-5
d_gene: TRBD1
j_gene: TRBJ1-5

CDR3aa: CASSPTSGGADEQFF
CDR3nt: TGTGCCAGCAGCCCGACTAGCGGGGGGGCAGATGAGCAGTTCTTC
abundance: few
v_gene: TRBV7-3
d_gene: TRBD2
j_gene: TRBJ2-1

CDR3aa: CASRLLAGGRNEQFF
CDR3nt: TGTGCCAGCAGATTGCTAGCGGGGGGGCGGAATGAGCAGTTCTTC
abundance: few
v_gene: TRBV27
d_gene: TRBD2
j_gene: TRBJ2-1

CDR3aa: CASSLASGAGGTKNIQYF
CDR3nt: TGTGCCAGCAGCTTGGCCTCGGGGGCAGGGGGCACCAAAAACATTCAGTACTTC
abundance: NA
v_gene: TRBV5-4
d_gene: TRBD1
j_gene: TRBJ2-4

CDR3aa: CAISQVPGQGAGELFF
CDR3nt: TGTGCCATCAGTCAAGTCCCGGGACAAGGGGCCGGGGAGCTGTTTTTT
abundance: NA
v_gene: TRBV10-3
d_gene: NA
j_gene: TRBJ2-2

CDR3aa: CASSWTDSSNEQYF
CDR3nt: TGTGCCAGCAGCTGGACCGACAGTAGTAACGAGCAGTACTTC
abundance: NA
v_gene: TRBV7-2
d_gene: NA
j_gene: TRBJ2-7

CDR3aa: CASSSPTQGGDPYEQYF
CDR3nt: TGTGCCAGCAGCTCCCCCACCCAGGGAGGGGATCCCTACGAGCAGTACTTC
abundance: NA
v_gene: TRBV9
d_gene: TRBD2
j_gene: TRBJ2-7

CDR3aa: CASSPGQGDTQYF
CDR3nt: TGTGCCAGCAGTCCGGGACAGGGCGATACGCAGTATTTT
abundance: NA
v_gene: TRBV5-8
d_gene: TRBD1
j_gene: TRBJ2-3

CDR3aa: CSALAGASSYEQYF
CDR3nt: TGCAGCGCATTAGCGGGGGCAAGCTCCTACGAGCAGTACTTC
abundance: NA
v_gene: TRBV29-1
d_gene: TRBD2
j_gene: TRBJ2-7

CDR3aa: CASSYLAGGQETQYF
CDR3nt: TGTGCCAGCAGTTACCTAGCGGGGGGTCAAGAGACCCAGTACTTC
abundance: few
v_gene: TRBV6-6
d_gene: TRBD2
j_gene: TRBJ2-5

CDR3aa: CAWSAWDRGRDTQYF
CDR3nt: TGTGCCTGGAGTGCTTGGGACAGGGGGCGAGATACGCAGTATTTT
abundance: NA
v_gene: TRBV30
d_gene: TRBD1
j_gene: TRBJ2-3

CDR3aa: CASSSLRTGSGELFF
CDR3nt: TGTGCCAGCAGCTCTCTCCGGACAGGGTCCGGGGAGCTGTTTTTT
abundance: NA
v_gene: TRBV11-3
d_gene: TRBD1
j_gene: TRBJ2-2

CDR3aa: CASSLVGVGGYTF
CDR3nt: TGTGCCAGCAGCTTGGTAGGGGTAGGGGGCTACACCTTC
abundance: NA
v_gene: TRBV5-4
d_gene: NA
j_gene: TRBJ1-2

CDR3aa: CASSVAEGRYYEQYF
CDR3nt: TGTGCCAGCAGCGTAGCAGAGGGTAGGTACTACGAGCAGTACTTC
abundance: NA
v_gene: TRBV9
d_gene: NA
j_gene: TRBJ2-7

CDR3aa: CASSESSDSYEQYF
CDR3nt: TGTGCCAGCAGTGAGTCTAGCGACTCCTACGAGCAGTACTTC
abundance: NA
v_gene: TRBV6-4
d_gene: NA
j_gene: TRBJ2-7

CDR3aa: CASSGWDRVSNEQFF
CDR3nt: TGTGCCAGCAGTGGGTGGGACAGGGTAAGCAATGAGCAGTTCTTC
abundance: NA
v_gene: TRBV6-6
d_gene: TRBD1
j_gene: TRBJ2-1

CDR3aa: CASSAGTGESYSERFF
CDR3nt: TGCGCTAGCAGCGCAGGGACAGGGGAGAGTTACAGTGAGCGGTTCTTC
abundance: NA
v_gene: TRBV5-1
d_gene: TRBD1
j_gene: TRBJ2-1

CDR3aa: CASSVQGVEEQYF
CDR3nt: TGTGCCAGTAGTGTACAGGGGGTAGAGGAACAGTACTTC
abundance: NA
v_gene: TRBV19
d_gene: TRBD1
j_gene: TRBJ2-7

CDR3aa: CASSKDSSSGNTIYF
CDR3nt: TGTGCCAGCAGTAAGGACAGTTCCTCTGGAAACACCATATATTTT
abundance: few
v_gene: TRBV2
d_gene: NA
j_gene: TRBJ1-3

CDR3aa: CASSSGTNTDTQYF
CDR3nt: TGCGCCAGCAGCTCCGGGACTAACACAGATACGCAGTATTTT
abundance: NA
v_gene: TRBV5-1
d_gene: TRBD2
j_gene: TRBJ2-3

CDR3aa: CASSELFGGGQGSEQYF
CDR3nt: TGTGCCAGCAGTGAACTTTTTGGGGGTGGACAGGGCAGCGAGCAGTACTTC
abundance: NA
v_gene: TRBV6-1
d_gene: TRBD1
j_gene: TRBJ2-7

CDR3aa: CASSIVSSGELFF
CDR3nt: TGTGCCAGTAGTATAGTTAGCAGCGGGGAGCTGTTTTTT
abundance: NA
v_gene: TRBV19
d_gene: NA
j_gene: TRBJ2-2

CDR3aa: CAGRGQLNQPQHF
CDR3nt: TGTGCCGGCCGGGGACAGCTCAATCAGCCCCAGCATTTT
abundance: NA
v_gene: TRBV6-1
d_gene: TRBD1
j_gene: TRBJ1-5

CDR3aa: CAISPNLGLEQYF
CDR3nt: TGTGCCATCAGTCCAAACCTAGGACTCGAGCAGTACTTC
abundance: NA
v_gene: TRBV10-3
d_gene: NA
j_gene: TRBJ2-7

CDR3aa: CASNKQGGGPNTEAFF
CDR3nt: TGTGCCAGCAACAAACAGGGGGGGGGTCCGAACACTGAAGCTTTCTTT
abundance: few
v_gene: TRBV9
d_gene: TRBD1
j_gene: TRBJ1-1

CDR3aa: CASSLDSNSPLHF
CDR3nt: TGCGCCAGCAGCTTGGACAGTAACTCACCCCTCCACTTT
abundance: NA
v_gene: TRBV5-1
d_gene: NA
j_gene: TRBJ1-6

CDR3aa: CAWSGSGGIETQYF
CDR3nt: TGTGCCTGGAGTGGTAGCGGGGGCATAGAGACCCAGTACTTC
abundance: NA
v_gene: TRBV30
d_gene: TRBD2
j_gene: TRBJ2-5